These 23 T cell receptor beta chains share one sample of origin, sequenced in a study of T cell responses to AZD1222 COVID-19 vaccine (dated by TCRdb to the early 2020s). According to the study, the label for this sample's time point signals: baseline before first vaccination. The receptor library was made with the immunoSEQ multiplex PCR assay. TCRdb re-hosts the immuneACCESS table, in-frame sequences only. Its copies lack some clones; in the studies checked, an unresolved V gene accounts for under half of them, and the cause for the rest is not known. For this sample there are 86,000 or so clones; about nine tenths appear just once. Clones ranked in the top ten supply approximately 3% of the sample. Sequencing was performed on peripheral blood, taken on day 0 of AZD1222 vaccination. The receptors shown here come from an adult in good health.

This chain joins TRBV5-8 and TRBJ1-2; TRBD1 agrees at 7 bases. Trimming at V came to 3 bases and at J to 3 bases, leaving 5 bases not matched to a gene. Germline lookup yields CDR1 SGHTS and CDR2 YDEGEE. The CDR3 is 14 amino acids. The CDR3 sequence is CASSSGQSYYGYTF. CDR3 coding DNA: TGTGCCAGCAGCTCGGGACAGTCTTACTATGGCTACACCTTC.

The CDR3 DNA reads TGTGCCAGCAGTTTTGGTTTGGATCAGCCCCAGCATTTT. The encoded protein is CASSFGLDQPQHF. The chain combines TRBV6-5 with TRBJ1-5; D not resolved. The germline V gene encodes CDR1 MNHEY and CDR2 SVGAGI. The germline V and J ends were trimmed by 4 bases and 5 bases, with 9 bases remaining between them. The CDR3 length is 13 residues.

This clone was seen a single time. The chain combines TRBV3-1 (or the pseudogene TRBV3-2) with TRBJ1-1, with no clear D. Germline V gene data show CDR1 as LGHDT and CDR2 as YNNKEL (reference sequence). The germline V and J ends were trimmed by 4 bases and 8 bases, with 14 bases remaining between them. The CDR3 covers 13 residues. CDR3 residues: CASSPASDMEAFF. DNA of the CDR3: TGTGCCAGCAGCCCGGCCAGTGACATGGAAGCTTTCTTT.

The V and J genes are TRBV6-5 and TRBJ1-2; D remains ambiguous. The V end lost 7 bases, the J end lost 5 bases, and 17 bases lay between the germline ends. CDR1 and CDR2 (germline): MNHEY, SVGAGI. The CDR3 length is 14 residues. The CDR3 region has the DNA TGTGCCAGCACTTCCGGGTCCGTTCGATATGGCTACACCTTC. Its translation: CASTSGSVRYGYTF.

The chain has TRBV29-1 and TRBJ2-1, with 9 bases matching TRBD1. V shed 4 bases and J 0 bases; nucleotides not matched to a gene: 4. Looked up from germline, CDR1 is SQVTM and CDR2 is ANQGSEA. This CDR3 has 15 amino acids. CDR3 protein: CSVGGQGSSYNEQFF. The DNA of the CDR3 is TGCAGCGTTGGGGGACAGGGAAGCTCCTACAATGAGCAGTTCTTC.

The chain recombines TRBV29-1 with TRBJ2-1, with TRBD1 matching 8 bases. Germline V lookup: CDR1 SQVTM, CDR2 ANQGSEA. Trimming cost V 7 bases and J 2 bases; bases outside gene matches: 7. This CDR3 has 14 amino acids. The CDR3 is CSAPGQGTYNEQFF. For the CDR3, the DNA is TGCAGCGCCCCAGGACAGGGAACCTACAATGAGCAGTTCTTC.

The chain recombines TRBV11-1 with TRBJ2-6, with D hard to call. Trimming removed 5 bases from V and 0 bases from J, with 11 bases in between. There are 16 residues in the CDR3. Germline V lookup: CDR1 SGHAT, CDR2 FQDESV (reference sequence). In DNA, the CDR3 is TGTGCCAGCAGCCCGCGACCGAGCTCTGGGGCCAACGTCCTGACTTTC. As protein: CASSPRPSSGANVLTF.

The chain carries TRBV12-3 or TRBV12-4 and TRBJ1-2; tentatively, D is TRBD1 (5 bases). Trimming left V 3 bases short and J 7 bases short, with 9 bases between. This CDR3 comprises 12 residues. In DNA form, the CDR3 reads TGTGCCAGCAGTTTTACGAGGGGTGGCTACACCTTC. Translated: CASSFTRGGYTF.

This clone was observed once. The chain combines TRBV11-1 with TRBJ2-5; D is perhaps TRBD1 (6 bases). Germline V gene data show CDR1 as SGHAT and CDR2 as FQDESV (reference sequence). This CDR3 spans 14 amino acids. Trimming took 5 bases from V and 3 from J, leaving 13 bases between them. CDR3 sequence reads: CASSEVWTEETQYF. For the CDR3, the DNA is TGTGCCAGCAGCGAGGTTTGGACAGAAGAGACCCAGTACTTC. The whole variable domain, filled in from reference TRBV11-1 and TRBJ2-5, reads EAEVAQSPRYKITEKSQAVAFWCDPISGHATLYWYRQILGQGPELLVQFQDESVVDDSQLPKDRFSAERLKGVDSTLKIQPAELGDSAMYLCASSEVWTEETQYFGPGTRLLVL.

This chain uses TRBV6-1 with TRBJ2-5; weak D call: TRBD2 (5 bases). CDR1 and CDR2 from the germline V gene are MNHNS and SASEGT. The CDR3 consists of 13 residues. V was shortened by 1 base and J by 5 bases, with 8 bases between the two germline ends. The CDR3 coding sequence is TGTGCCAGCAGTGAAGGGGGAGTGGAGACCCAGTACTTC. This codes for CASSEGGVETQYF.

The CDR3 loop reads CASSPGKTNEKLFF. As DNA, the CDR3 is TGCGCCAGCAGCCCGGGAAAAACTAATGAAAAACTGTTTTTT. The chain combines TRBV5-1 with TRBJ1-4; no definite D call. There are 14 residues in the CDR3. Trimming removed 4 bases at V and 1 base at J, with 8 bases between. The V gene's germline CDR1 is SGHRS and CDR2 YFSETQ.

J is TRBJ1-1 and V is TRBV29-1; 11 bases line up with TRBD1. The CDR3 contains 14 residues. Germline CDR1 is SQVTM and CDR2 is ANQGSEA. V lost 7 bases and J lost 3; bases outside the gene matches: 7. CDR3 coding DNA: TGCAGCGCCCGGGGGACAGGGGGATACACTGAAGCTTTCTTT. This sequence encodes CSARGTGGYTEAFF.

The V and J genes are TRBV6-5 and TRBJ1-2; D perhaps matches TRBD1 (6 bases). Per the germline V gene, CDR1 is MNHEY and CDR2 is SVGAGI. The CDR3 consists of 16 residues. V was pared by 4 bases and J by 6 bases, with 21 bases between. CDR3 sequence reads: CASSFQQGPGPDGYTF. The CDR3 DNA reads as TGTGCCAGCAGTTTCCAACAGGGACCCGGCCCGGATGGCTACACCTTC.

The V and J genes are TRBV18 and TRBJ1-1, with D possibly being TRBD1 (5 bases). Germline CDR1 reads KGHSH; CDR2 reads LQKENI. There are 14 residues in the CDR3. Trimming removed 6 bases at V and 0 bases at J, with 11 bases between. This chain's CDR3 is CASSQGPLNTEAFF. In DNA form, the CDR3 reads TGTGCCAGCTCGCAGGGACCGTTGAACACTGAAGCTTTCTTT.

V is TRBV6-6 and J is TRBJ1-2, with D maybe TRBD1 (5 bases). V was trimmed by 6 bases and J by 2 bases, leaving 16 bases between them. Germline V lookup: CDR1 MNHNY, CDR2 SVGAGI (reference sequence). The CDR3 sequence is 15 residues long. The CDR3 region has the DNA TGTGCCAGCAGGCCAACGGGGCAGTCCAACTATGGCTACACCTTC. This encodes CASRPTGQSNYGYTF.

The CDR3, as DNA: TGTGCCAGTAGTATAAGAGTTGGGGTGGGTCAGCCCCAGCATTTT. Amino acids: CASSIRVGVGQPQHF. The chain employs TRBV19 and TRBJ1-5, with no clear D. This CDR3 contains 15 residues. Looked up from germline, CDR1 is LNHDA and CDR2 is SQIVND (reference sequence). V gave up 2 bases and J gave up 6 bases, with 14 bases separating them.

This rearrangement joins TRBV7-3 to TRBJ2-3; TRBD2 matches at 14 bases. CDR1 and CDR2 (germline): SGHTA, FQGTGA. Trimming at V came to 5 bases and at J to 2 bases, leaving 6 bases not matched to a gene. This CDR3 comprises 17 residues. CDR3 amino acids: CASSARLAGGITDTQYF. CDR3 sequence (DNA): TGTGCCAGCAGCGCCAGACTAGCGGGGGGGATCACAGATACGCAGTATTTT.

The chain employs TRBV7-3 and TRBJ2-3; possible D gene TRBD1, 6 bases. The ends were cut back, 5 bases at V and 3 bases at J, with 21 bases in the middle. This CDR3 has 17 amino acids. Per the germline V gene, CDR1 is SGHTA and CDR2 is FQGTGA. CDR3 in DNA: TGTGCCAGCAGCCACCCCGCGGCGTCCCAGGGGACAGATACGCAGTATTTT. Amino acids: CASSHPAASQGTDTQYF.

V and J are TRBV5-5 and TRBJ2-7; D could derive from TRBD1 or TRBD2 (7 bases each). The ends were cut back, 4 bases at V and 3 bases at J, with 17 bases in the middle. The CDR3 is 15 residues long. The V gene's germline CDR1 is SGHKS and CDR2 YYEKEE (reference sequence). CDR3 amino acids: CASSPTQGGVYEQYF. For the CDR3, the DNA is TGTGCCAGCAGCCCGACGCAGGGGGGGGTCTACGAGCAGTACTTC.

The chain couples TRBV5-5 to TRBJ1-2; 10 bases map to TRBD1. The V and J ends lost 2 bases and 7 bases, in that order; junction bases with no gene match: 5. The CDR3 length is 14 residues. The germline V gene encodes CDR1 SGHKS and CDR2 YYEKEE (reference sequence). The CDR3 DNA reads TGTGCCAGCAGCTTTGGGACAGGGGTTCCTGGCTACACCTTC. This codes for CASSFGTGVPGYTF.

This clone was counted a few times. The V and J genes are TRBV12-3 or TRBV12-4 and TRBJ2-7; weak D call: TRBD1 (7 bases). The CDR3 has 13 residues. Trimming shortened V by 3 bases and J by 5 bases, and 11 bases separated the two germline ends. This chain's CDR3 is CASSLGRGDEQYF. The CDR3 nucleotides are TGTGCCAGCAGTTTGGGCAGGGGGGACGAGCAGTACTTC.

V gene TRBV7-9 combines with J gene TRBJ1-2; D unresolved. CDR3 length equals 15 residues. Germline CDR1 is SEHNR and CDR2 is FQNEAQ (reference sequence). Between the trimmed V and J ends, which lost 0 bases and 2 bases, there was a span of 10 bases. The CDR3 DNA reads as TGTGCCAGCAGCTTAGCGCGTTGGCCAAACTATGGCTACACCTTC. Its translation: CASSLARWPNYGYTF.

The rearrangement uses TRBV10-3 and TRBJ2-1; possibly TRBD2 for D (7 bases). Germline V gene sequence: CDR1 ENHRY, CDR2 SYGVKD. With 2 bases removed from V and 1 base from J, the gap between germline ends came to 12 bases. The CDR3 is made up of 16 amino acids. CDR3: CAISEGGADSYNEQFF. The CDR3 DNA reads TGTGCCATCAGTGAGGGGGGGGCGGATTCCTACAATGAGCAGTTCTTC.